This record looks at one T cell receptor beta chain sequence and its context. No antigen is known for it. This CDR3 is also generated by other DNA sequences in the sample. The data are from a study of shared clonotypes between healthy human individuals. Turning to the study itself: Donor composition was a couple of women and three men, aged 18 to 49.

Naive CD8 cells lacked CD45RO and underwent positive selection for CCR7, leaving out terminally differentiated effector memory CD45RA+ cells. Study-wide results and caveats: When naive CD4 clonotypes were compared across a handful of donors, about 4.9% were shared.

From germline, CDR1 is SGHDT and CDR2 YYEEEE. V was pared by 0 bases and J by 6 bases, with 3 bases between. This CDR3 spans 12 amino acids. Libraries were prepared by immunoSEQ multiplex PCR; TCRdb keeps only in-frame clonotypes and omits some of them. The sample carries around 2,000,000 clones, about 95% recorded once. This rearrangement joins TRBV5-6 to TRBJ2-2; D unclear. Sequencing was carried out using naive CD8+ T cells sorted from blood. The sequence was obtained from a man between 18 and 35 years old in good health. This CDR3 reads CASSLAAGELFF. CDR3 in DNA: TGTGCCAGCAGCTTGGCTGCCGGGGAGCTGTTTTTT.